The source of this TCR beta chain is a study of patients and donors after allogeneic stem cell transplantation. One entry per CDR3 protein, called by TCRdb with MiXCR from the RT-PCR reads. The table shows 390,000 or so distinct CDR3 sequences, with about a sixth occurring only once. The length of the CDR3 is 13 residues. Deletions cut 7 bases from V and 12 bases from J, with 21 bases between. CDR1 and CDR2 (germline): MNHNS, SASEGT. Material for sequencing was blood, either unsorted or a sorted T cell fraction (not recorded which). The chain carries TRBV6-1 and TRBJ1-1; possible D gene TRBD1, 5 bases. The clonotype was recovered from a human donor who was either an allogeneic HSCT recipient or a stem cell or donor lymphocyte infusion donor (not recorded which). It is not recorded whose cells these are; they may come from a transplant donor. Here the CDR3 DNA reads TGTGCCAGCACCGAAGTTAGTGGCAGGACAACTTTCTTT. This translates into CASTEVSGRTTFF.